Detailed here is one T cell receptor beta chain. Its cognate antigen is unknown. This specimen comes from a study of shared clonotypes between healthy human individuals. Findings and limits, study-wide: Only blood underwent sampling, and tissue repertoires likely differ.

CDR3 size: 16 residues. The V gene's germline CDR1 is SGHAT and CDR2 FQNNGV. V lost 6 bases to trimming and J lost 0 bases; unmatched junction nucleotides: 10. The repertoire was sequenced with immunoSEQ multiplex PCR; TCRdb's copy has only in-frame clones and lacks some. The sample carries about 680,000 clones, around three quarters recorded once. The chain links TRBV11-2 to TRBJ1-1, with 7 bases that match TRBD1. Sequencing was done on a sample of memory CD4+ T cells sorted from blood. This sample's subset: CD45RA-negative fraction. This receptor was obtained from a woman aged 25-40 years in good health. CDR3 residues: CASSTGTAFMNTEAFF. The CDR3 DNA sequence: TGTGCCAGCAGTACCGGGACAGCCTTTATGAACACTGAAGCTTTCTTT.